The text below deals with one T cell receptor beta chain. The data stem from a study of blood T cell repertoires in COVID-19. The germline gives CDR1 KGHSH, CDR2 LQKENI. V was pared by 2 bases and J by 5 bases, with 10 bases between. This CDR3 spans 15 amino acids. Clones were sequenced by immunoSEQ multiplex PCR, and TCRdb holds only the in-frame ones, with some missing. The sample has 160,000 or so clones, 70% to 90% seen once; the top ten hold about 5.6%. The chain employs TRBV18 and TRBJ1-6; D gene ambiguous. The source of this sequence is a woman in her fifties or sixties with COVID-19, enrolled during active disease. Material: peripheral blood. The DNA of the CDR3 is TGTGCCAGCTCACCAAGTCTAACAGATAATTCACCCCTCCACTTT. This gives the protein CASSPSLTDNSPLHF.